The sequence of this T cell receptor (beta chain) was determined in a study of blood T cell repertoires in COVID-19. Assay used: immunoSEQ multiplex PCR; TCRdb lists only in-frame clones, some missing. This repertoire shows about 220,000 clones, about 86% found once; its top ten account for approximately 3%. The sequenced sample was peripheral blood. The origin of this receptor is a woman aged 25 to 39 who had recovered from COVID-19.

The CDR3 loop is CAWSPSYEQFF. CDR3 in DNA: TGTGCCTGGAGTCCTTCCTATGAGCAGTTCTTC. The V and J genes are TRBV30 and TRBJ2-1; D is uncertain. Germline V gives CDR1 GTSNPN, CDR2 SVGIG (reference sequence). The V end was cut by 2 bases, the J end by 8 bases, with 7 bases between. The CDR3 covers 11 residues.